Sequencing of this TCR beta chain was carried out in a study of T cells in tuberculosis. Background on the study: This South African cohort compared adolescents with or without latent tuberculosis against adults with active tuberculosis.

Profiled with immunoSEQ multiplex PCR; TCRdb holds only in-frame clones, not every one. The sample consists of under 40,000 clones, roughly nine tenths of them appearing once. This CDR3 is built from 15 residues. V shed 1 base and J shed 7 bases, with 18 bases lying between them. Germline V gives CDR1 SGHDT, CDR2 YYEEEE. The chain combines TRBV5-6 with TRBJ2-7, with D perhaps matching TRBD1 (5 bases). Sequencing was performed on PBMCs. This sequence originates from a donor aged 10-35 years with latent tuberculosis or without tuberculosis infection. CDR3 region: CASSLYFQGTGEQYF. In DNA form, the CDR3 reads TGTGCCAGCAGCTTGTATTTCCAGGGAACCGGGGAGCAGTACTTC.